This record covers a single T cell receptor beta chain. The antigen is undetermined. Time point meaning: pre-sensitization, week 0. Regarding treatment: therapeutic diphenylcyclopropenone sensitization with weekly scalp DPC. This CDR3 comprises 15 residues. This record belongs to a study of human T cells and chemical hapten exposure. Across the whole study: Patients, predominantly female, presented with alopecia areata, totalis or universalis. Points from the study as a whole: Relative to controls, expanded TCRs formed significantly more large CDR3 similarity clusters.

Individual cDNA molecules received unique molecular identifiers in the library. In the original workflow: 95,638 TCRs per sample was the median, with a range of about 20,000 to 700,000. TCRdb re-called the RACE reads through MiXCR, storing one row per CDR3 protein. The V and J calls reflect TCRdb's pipeline rather than the authors' work. Here the sample spans under 200,000 distinct CDR3 sequences, 25% to 30% being singletons. The origin of this receptor is a woman aged 25 to 39 with alopecia areata. Some clones in this sample may be carry-over from other donors' samples. The material sequenced was whole blood, taken in connection with sensitization to the hapten diphenylcyclopropenone (DPC). The chain carries TRBV21-1 and TRBJ1-6; TRBD1 reflects the table's D call only, with no check against the DNA. TRBV21-1 is assigned pseudogene status. CDR3 nucleotides: TGTGCCAGCAGCAAAAGGGACAGGGATAATTCACCCCTCCACTTT. Translating it yields CASSKRDRDNSPLHF.